This TCR beta chain was documented in a study of cytomegalovirus exposure and HLA in healthy donors. Study-level information: Ancestry clustering placed roughly four fifths of several hundred genotyped donors in the Caucasian-associated cluster.

Each of the donors was a healthy bone marrow donor. Findings of the study overall: What was likely a sequencing artifact was a cluster of highly shared sequence variants.

It was with 60 Vbeta and 13 Jbeta primers that the PCR ran. The assay was immunoSEQ multiplex PCR, and TCRdb's table has in-frame clones only and misses some. This repertoire shows nearly 200,000 clones, 82% found once; its top ten account for approximately 6.5%. A remark on this clone: Its antigen is as yet unknown.

This TCR was sampled from a woman aged 45-65 years in good health and CMV-seropositive. Sequencing was carried out using PBMCs.

The CDR3 is CASSFGTSVYTDTQYF. CDR3 coding DNA: TGCGCCAGCAGCTTTGGGACTAGCGTCTACACAGATACGCAGTATTTT. The V call is TRBV5-1, the J call TRBJ2-3, with 10 bases aligning to TRBD2. This CDR3 has 16 residues. V was clipped by 2 bases and J by 2 bases; unmatched bases: 5. Germline CDR1 SGHRS, CDR2 YFSETQ.